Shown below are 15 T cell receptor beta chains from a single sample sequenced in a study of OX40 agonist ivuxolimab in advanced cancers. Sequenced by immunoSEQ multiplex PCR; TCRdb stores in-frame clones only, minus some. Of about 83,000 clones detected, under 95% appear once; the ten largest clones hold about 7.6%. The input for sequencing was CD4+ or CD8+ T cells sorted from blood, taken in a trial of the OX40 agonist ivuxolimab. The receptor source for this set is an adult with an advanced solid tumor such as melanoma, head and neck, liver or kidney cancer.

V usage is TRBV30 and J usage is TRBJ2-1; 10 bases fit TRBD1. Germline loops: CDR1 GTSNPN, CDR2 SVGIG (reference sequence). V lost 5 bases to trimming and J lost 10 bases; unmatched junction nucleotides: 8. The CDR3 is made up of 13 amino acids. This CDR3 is CAWATGGAVEQFF. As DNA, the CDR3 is TGTGCCTGGGCGACAGGGGGCGCAGTCGAGCAGTTCTTC. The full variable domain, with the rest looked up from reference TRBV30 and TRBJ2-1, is SQTIHQWPATLVQPVGSPLSLECTVEGTSNPNLYWYRQAAGRGLQLLFYSVGIGQISSEVPQNLSASRPQDRQFILSSKKLLLSDSGFYLCAWATGGAVEQFFGPGTRLTVL.

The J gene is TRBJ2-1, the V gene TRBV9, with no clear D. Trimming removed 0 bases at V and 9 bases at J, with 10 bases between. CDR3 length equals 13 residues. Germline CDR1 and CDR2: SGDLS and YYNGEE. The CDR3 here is CASSVVLTSEQFF. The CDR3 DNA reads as TGTGCCAGCAGCGTAGTTCTCACCAGTGAGCAGTTCTTC.

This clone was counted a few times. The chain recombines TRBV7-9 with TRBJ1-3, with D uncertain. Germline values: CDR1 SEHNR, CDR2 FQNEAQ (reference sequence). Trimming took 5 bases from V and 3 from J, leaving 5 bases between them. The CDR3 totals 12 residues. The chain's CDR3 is CASSNFGNTIYF. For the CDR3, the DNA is TGTGCCAGCAGCAACTTTGGAAACACCATATATTTT.

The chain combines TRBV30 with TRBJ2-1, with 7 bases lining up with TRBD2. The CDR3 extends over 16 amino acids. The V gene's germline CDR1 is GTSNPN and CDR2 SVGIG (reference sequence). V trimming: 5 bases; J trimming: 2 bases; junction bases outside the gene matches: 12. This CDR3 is CAWGWGGAGPYNEQFF. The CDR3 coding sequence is TGTGCCTGGGGCTGGGGGGGTGCTGGCCCCTACAATGAGCAGTTCTTC.

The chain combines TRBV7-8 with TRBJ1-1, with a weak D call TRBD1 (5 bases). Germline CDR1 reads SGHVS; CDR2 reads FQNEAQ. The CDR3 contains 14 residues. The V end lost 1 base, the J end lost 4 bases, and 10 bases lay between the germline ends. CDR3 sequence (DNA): TGTGCCAGCAGCTTAGTGTCCGGGGCCACTGAAGCTTTCTTT. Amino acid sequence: CASSLVSGATEAFF.

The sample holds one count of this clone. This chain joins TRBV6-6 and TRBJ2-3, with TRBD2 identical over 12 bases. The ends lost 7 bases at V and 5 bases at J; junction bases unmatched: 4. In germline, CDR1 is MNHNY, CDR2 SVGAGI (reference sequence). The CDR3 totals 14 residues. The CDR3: CASNILAGGDTQYF. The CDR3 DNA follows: TGTGCCAGCAACATACTAGCGGGAGGAGATACGCAGTATTTT.

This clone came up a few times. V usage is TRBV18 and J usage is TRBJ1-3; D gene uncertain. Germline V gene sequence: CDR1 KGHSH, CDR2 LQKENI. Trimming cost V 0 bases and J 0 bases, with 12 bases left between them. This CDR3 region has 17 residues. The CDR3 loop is CASSPPGVYSSGNTIYF. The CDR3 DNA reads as TGTGCCAGCTCACCACCGGGCGTTTACAGCTCTGGAAACACCATATATTTT.

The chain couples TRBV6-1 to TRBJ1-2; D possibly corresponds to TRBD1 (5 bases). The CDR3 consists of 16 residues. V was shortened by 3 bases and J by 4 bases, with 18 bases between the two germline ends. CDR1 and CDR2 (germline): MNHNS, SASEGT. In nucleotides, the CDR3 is TGTGCCAGCAGTGACAAAACAGGATTCTATCCCTATGGCTACACCTTC. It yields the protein CASSDKTGFYPYGYTF.

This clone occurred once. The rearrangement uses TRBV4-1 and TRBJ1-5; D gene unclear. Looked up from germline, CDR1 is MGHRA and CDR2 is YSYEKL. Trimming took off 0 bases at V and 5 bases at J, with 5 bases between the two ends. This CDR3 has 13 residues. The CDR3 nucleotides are TGCGCCAGCAGCCAAGAAAAGTATCAGCCCCAGCATTTT. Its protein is CASSQEKYQPQHF.

The CDR3 DNA is TGTGCCAGCAGTGAACGGGTAGGGGTTGGCACAGATACGCAGTATTTT. Its translation: CASSERVGVGTDTQYF. The V and J genes are TRBV2 and TRBJ2-3; D perhaps matches TRBD1 (5 bases). The CDR3 is 16 amino acids. Trimming cost V 2 bases and J 1 base, with 13 bases left between them. The V gene's germline CDR1 is SNHLY and CDR2 FYNNEI.

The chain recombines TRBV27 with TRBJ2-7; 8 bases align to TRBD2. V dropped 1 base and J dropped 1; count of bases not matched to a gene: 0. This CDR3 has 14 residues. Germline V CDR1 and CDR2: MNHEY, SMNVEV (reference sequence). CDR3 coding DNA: TGTGCCAGCAGTTTATTAGCGGGATCCTACGAGCAGTACTTC. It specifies CASSLLAGSYEQYF.

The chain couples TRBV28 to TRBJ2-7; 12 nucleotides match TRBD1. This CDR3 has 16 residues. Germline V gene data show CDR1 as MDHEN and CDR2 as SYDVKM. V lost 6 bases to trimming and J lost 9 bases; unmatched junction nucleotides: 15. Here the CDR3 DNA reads TGTGCCAGCAGCCCCCTCGGGACAGGGGGCCCGGAGGGGCAGTACTTC. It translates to CASSPLGTGGPEGQYF.

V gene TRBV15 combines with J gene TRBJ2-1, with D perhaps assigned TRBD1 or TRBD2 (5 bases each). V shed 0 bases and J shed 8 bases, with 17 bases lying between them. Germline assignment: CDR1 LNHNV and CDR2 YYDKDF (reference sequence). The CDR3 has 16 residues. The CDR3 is CATSRDIGTLGYEQFF. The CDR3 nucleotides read TGTGCCACCAGCAGAGATATAGGGACCTTGGGGTATGAGCAGTTCTTC.

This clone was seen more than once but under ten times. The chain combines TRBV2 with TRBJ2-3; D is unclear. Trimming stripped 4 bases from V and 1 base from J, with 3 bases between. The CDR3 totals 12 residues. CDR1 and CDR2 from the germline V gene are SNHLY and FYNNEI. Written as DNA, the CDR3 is TGTGCCAGCAGTGTTGGCACAGATACGCAGTATTTT. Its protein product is CASSVGTDTQYF. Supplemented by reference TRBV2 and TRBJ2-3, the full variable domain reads EPEVTQTPSHQVTQMGQEVILRCVPISNHLYFYWYRQILGQKVEFLVSFYNNEISEKSEIFDDQFSVERPDGSNFTLKIRSTKLEDSAMYFCASSVGTDTQYFGPGTRLTVL.

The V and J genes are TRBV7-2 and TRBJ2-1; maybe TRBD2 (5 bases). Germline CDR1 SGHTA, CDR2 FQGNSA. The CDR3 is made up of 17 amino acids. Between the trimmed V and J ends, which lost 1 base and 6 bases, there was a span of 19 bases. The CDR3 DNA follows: TGTGCCAGCAGCTTAGTTTCCCGTCGCGGGCGTGGCAATGAGCAGTTCTTC. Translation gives CASSLVSRRGRGNEQFF. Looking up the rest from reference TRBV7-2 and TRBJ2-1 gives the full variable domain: GAGVSQSPSNKVTEKGKDVELRCDPISGHTALYWYRQSLGQGLEFLIYFQGNSAPDKSGLPSDRFSAERTGGSVSTLTIQRTQQEDSAVYLCASSLVSRRGRGNEQFFGPGTRLTVL.